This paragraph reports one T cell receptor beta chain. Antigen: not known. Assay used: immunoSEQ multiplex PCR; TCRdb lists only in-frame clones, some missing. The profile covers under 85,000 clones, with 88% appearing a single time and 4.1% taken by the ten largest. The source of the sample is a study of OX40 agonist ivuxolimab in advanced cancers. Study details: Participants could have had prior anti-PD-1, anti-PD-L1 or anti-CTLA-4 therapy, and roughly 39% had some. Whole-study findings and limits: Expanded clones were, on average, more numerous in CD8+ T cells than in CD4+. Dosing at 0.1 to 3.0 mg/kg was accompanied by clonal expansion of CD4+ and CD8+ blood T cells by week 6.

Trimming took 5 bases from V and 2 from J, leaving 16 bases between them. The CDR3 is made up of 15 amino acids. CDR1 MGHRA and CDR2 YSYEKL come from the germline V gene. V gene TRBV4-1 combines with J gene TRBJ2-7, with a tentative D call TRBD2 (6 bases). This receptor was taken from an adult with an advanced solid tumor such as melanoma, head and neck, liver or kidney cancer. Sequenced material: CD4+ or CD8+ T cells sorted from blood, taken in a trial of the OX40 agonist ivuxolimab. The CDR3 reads CASSFTSQSAYEQYF. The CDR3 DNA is TGCGCCAGCAGCTTCACTAGCCAGAGTGCCTACGAGCAGTACTTC.